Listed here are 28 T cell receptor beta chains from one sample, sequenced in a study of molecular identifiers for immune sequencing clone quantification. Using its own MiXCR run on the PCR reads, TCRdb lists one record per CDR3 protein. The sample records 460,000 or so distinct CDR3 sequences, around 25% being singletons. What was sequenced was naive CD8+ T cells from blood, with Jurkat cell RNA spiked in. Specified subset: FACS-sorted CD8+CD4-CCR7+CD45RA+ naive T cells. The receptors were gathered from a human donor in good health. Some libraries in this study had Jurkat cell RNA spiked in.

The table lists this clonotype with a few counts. CDR3 in DNA: TGTGCCAGCAGCTTGGGACCCCCGGGACACGTACTCCTCGAGCAGTACTTC. Encoded protein: CASSLGPPGHVLLEQYF. The J gene is TRBJ2-7, the V gene TRBV5-6; D may be TRBD1 (6 bases). Per germline, CDR1 SGHDT and CDR2 YYEEEE. Trimming stripped 0 bases from V and 6 bases from J, with 22 bases between. CDR3 length equals 17 residues.

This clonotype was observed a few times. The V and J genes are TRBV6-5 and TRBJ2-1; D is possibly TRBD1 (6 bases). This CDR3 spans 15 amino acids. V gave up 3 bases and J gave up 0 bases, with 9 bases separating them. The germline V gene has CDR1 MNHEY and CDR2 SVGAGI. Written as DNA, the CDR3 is TGTGCCAGCAGTTATGGACAGAGCTCCTACAATGAGCAGTTCTTC. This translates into CASSYGQSSYNEQFF.

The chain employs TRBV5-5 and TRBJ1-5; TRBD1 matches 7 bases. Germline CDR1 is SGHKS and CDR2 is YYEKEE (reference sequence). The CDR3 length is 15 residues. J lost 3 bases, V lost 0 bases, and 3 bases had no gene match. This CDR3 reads CASSLEGQYNQPQHF. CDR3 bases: TGTGCCAGCAGCTTGGAGGGACAGTACAATCAGCCCCAGCATTTT.

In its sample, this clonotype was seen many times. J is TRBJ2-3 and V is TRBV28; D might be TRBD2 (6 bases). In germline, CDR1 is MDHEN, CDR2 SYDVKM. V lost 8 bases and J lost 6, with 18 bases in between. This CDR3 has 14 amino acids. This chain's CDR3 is CASGRDRRTDTQYF. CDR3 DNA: TGTGCCAGCGGGCGGGACCGTAGGACGGATACGCAGTATTTT. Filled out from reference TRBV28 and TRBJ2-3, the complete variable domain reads DVKVTQSSRYLVKRTGEKVFLECVQDMDHENMFWYRQDPGLGLRLIYFSYDVKMKEKGDIPEGYSVSREKKERFSLILESASTNQTSMYLCASGRDRRTDTQYFGPGTRLTVL.

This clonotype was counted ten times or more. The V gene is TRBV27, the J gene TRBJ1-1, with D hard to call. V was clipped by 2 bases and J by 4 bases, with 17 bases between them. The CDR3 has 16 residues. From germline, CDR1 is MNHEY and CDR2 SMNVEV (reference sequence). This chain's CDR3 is CASSLASPGLGTEAFF. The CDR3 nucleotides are TGTGCCAGCAGTTTAGCGTCCCCCGGTTTGGGCACTGAAGCTTTCTTT.

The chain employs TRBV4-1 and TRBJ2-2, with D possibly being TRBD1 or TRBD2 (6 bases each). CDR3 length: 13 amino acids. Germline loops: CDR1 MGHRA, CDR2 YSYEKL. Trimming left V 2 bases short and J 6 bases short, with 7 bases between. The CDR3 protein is CASSQRGAGELFF. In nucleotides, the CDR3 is TGCGCCAGCAGCCAAAGGGGGGCCGGGGAGCTGTTTTTT.

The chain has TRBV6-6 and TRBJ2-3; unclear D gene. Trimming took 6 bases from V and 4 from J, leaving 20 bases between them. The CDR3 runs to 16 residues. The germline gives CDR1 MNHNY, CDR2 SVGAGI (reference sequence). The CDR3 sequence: CASREPGPRQADTQYF. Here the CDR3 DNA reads TGTGCCAGCAGAGAACCGGGTCCCCGGCAGGCAGATACGCAGTATTTT.

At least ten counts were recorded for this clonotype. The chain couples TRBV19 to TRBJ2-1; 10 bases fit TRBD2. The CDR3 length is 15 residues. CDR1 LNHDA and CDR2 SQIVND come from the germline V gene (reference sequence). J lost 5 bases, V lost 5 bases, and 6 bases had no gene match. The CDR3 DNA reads TGTGCCAGTAGTCCTCTAGCGGGGGCGAACAATGAGCAGTTCTTC. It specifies CASSPLAGANNEQFF.

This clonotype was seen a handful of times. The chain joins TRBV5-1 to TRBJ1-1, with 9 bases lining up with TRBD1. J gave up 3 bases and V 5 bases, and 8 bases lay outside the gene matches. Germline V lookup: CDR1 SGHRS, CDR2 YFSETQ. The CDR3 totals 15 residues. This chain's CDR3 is CASSSQQGADTEAFF. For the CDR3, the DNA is TGCGCCAGCAGTTCGCAACAGGGGGCGGACACTGAAGCTTTCTTT.

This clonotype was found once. Here the CDR3 reads CASSFSPGEYEQYF. CDR3 in DNA: TGTGCCAGCAGCTTTTCCCCAGGGGAATACGAGCAGTACTTC. This sequence joins TRBV7-2 and TRBJ2-7; D perhaps matches TRBD1 (6 bases). The CDR3 has 14 residues. The germline V gene has CDR1 SGHTA and CDR2 FQGNSA. V was cut by 3 bases and J by 4 bases, with 13 bases left in between.

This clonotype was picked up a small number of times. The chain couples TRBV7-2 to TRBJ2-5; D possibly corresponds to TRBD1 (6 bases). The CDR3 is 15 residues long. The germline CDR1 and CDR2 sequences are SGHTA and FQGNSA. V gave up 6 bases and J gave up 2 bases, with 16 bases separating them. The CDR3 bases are TGTGCCAGCAGTTACTTAGGGACACCACAAGAGACCCAGTACTTC. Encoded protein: CASSYLGTPQETQYF. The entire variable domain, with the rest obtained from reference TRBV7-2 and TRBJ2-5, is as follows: GAGVSQSPSNKVTEKGKDVELRCDPISGHTALYWYRQSLGQGLEFLIYFQGNSAPDKSGLPSDRFSAERTGGSVSTLTIQRTQQEDSAVYLCASSYLGTPQETQYFGPGTRLLVL.

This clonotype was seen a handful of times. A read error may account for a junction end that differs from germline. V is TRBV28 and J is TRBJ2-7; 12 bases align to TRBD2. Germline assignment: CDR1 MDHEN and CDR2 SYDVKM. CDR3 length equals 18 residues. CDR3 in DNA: TGTGCCAGCAGTTCTCCCGGACTAGCGGGAAACTCCCCGTACGGGCAGTACTTC. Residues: CASSSPGLAGNSPYGQYF.

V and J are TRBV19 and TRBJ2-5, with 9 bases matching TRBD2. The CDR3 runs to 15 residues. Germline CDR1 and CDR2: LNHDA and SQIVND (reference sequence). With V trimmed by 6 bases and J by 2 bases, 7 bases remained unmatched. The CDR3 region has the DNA TGTGCCAGTAGCCGACTAGCGGAGGTACAAGAGACCCAGTACTTC. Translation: CASSRLAEVQETQYF.

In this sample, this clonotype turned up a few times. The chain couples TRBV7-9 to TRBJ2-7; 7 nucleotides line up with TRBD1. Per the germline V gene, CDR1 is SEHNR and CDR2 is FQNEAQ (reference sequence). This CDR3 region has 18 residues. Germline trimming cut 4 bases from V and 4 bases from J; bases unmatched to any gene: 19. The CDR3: CASSSPMGSVTGAYEQYF. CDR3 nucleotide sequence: TGTGCCAGCAGCTCCCCCATGGGTAGTGTCACAGGGGCTTACGAGCAGTACTTC.

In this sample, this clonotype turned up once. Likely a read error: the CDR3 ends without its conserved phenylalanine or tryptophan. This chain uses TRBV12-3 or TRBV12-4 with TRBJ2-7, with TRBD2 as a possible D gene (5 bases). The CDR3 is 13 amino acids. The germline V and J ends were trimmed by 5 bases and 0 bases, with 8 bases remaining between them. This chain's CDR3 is CASSADSSYEQYL. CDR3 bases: TGTGCCAGCAGTGCGGACTCCTCCTACGAGCAGTACCTC.

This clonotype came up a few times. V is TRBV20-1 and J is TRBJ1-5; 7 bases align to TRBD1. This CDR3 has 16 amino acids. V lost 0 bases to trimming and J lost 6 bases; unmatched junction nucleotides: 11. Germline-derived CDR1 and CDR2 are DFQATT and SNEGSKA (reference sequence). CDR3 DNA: TGCAGTGCTAGAGATTTTAGGGGGCACGCTAGTCAGCCCCAGCATTTT. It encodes CSARDFRGHASQPQHF.

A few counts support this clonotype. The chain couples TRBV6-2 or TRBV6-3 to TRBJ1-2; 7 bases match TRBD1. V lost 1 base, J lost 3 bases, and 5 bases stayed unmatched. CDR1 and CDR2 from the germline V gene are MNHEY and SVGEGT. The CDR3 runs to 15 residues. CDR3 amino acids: CASSYFPTGDYGYTF. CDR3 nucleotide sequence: TGTGCCAGCAGTTACTTTCCTACAGGGGACTATGGCTACACCTTC.

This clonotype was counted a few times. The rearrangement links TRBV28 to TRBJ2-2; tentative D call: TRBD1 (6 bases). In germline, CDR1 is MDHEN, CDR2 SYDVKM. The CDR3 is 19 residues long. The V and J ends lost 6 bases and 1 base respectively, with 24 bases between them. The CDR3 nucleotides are TGTGCCAGCAGCCCTAAACAGGGATTGGCACGAAAGAACACCGGGGAGCTGTTTTTT. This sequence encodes CASSPKQGLARKNTGELFF.

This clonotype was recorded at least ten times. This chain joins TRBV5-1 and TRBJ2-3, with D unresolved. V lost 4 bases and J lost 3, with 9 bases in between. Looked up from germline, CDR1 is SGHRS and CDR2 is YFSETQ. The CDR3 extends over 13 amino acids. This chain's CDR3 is CASSQVGTDTQYF. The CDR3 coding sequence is TGCGCCAGCAGCCAGGTCGGGACAGATACGCAGTATTTT. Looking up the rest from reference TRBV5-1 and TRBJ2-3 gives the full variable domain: KAGVTQTPRYLIKTRGQQVTLSCSPISGHRSVSWYQQTPGQGLQFLFEYFSETQRNKGNFPGRFSGRQFSNSRSEMNVSTLELGDSALYLCASSQVGTDTQYFGPGTRLTVL.

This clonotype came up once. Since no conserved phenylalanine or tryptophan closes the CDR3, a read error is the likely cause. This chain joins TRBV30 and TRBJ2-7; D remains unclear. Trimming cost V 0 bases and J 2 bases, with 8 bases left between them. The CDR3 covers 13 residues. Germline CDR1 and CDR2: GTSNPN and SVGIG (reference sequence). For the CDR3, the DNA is TGTGCCTGGAGTGTATCAGCTGCCTACGAGCAGTACCTC. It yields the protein CAWSVSAAYEQYL.

CDR3 in amino acids: CASSEVAGYEQYF. The CDR3 bases are TGTGCCAGCAGTGAAGTTGCTGGGTACGAGCAGTACTTC. The chain couples TRBV2 to TRBJ2-7, with D unresolved. The V end was cut by 1 base, the J end by 4 bases, with 8 bases between. Germline V gene sequence: CDR1 SNHLY, CDR2 FYNNEI. CDR3 size: 13 residues.

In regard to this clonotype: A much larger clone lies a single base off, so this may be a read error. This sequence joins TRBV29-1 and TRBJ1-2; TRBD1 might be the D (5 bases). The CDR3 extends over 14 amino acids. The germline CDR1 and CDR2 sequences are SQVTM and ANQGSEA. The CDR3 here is CSVDGGSLNYGYAF. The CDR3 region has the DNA TGCAGCGTTGACGGGGGGTCCCTTAACTATGGCTACGCCTTC.

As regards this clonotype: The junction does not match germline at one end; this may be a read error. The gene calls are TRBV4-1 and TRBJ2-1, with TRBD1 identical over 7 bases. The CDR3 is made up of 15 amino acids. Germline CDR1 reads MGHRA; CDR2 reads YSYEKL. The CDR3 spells CASSKDRGPRHEQFF. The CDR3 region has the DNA TGTGCCAGCAGCAAAGATAGGGGGCCGAGGCATGAGCAGTTCTTC.

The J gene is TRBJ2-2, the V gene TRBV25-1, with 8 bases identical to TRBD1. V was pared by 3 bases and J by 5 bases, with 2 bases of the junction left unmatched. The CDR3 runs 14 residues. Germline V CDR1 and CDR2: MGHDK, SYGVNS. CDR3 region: CASSDTGGTGELFF. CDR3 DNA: TGTGCCAGCAGTGACACAGGGGGTACCGGGGAGCTGTTTTTT.

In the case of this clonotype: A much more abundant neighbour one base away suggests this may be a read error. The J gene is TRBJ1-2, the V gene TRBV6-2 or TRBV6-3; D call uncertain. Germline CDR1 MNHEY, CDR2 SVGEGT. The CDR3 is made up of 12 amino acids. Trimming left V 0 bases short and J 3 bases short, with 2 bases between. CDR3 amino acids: CASSYSYYGYTF. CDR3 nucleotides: TGTGCCAGCAGTTACTCGTACTATGGCTACACCTTC.

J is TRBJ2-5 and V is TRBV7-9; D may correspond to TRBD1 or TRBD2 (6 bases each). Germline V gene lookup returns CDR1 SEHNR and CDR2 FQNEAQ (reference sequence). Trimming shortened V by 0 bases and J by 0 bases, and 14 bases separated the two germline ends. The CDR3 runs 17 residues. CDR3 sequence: CASSLAAGHTYQETQYF. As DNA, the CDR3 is TGTGCCAGCAGCTTAGCTGCGGGACATACGTACCAAGAGACCCAGTACTTC.

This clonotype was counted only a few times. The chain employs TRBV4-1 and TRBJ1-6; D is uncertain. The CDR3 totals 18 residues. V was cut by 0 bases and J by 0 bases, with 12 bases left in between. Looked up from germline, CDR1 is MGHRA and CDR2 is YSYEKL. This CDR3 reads CASSQDRRASSYNSPLHF. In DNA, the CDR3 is TGCGCCAGCAGCCAAGATAGGAGGGCGAGCTCCTATAATTCACCCCTCCACTTT.

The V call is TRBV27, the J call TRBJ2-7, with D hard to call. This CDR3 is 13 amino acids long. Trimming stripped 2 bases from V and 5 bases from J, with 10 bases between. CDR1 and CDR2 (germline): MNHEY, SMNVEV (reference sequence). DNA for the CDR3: TGTGCCAGCAGTTTAGGGCAGTCTAACGAGCAGTACTTC. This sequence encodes CASSLGQSNEQYF.